This T cell receptor (beta chain) was identified in a study of blood T cell repertoires in COVID-19. Trimming removed 5 bases at V and 0 bases at J, with 18 bases between. Germline loops: CDR1 SGHRS, CDR2 YFSETQ. There are 17 residues in the CDR3. Some clones are missing from TCRdb's copy, which holds only in-frame ones; the method was immunoSEQ multiplex PCR. The sample consists of more than 250,000 clones, roughly 85% of them appearing once. This TCR was recovered from a man under 40 who had recovered from COVID-19. The sample consisted of PBMCs or T cells enriched from blood (not recorded which). The rearrangement joins TRBV5-1 to TRBJ1-3; TRBD1 might be the D (5 bases). CDR3: CASSPARTTDSGNTIYF. The DNA of the CDR3 is TGCGCCAGCAGTCCAGCCCGAACGACAGACTCTGGAAACACCATATATTTT.